These T cell receptor beta chains were read from a single sample in a study of early T cells in non-severe SARS-CoV-2 infection. One entry per CDR3 protein, called by TCRdb with MiXCR from the 5' RACE reads. The top ten clones hold 4% to 5.5% of a sample with tens of thousands of distinct CDR3 sequences, under 8.5% of them seen once. The material sequenced was whole blood. The receptors derive from an adult who was a healthcare worker with PCR-confirmed SARS-CoV-2 infection or an uninfected control (not recorded which). Both conserved end residues are part of each CDR3.

V gene,J gene,CDR3 length,CDR3 protein
TRBV10-2,TRBJ2-7,18,CASSDPGGHGTPPYEQYF
TRBV7-6,TRBJ2-5,16,CASSLTGHKYQETQYF
TRBV15,TRBJ2-5,15,CATSRVQREDETQYF
TRBV27,TRBJ1-6,13,CASGSWNNSPLHF
TRBV4-2,TRBJ2-1,15,CASSQLGGADNEQFF
TRBV7-9,TRBJ1-2,17,CASSLVGTSRRIYGYTF
TRBV7-8,TRBJ2-1,16,CASSLTAGALGNEQFF
TRBV4-1,TRBJ1-2,16,CASSQDYGTGGRGYTF
TRBV20-1,TRBJ2-1,15,CSARQGRMAYNEQFF
TRBV5-6,TRBJ2-7,13,CASSGETYYEQYF